These 8 T cell receptor beta chains share one sample of origin, sequenced in a study of blood T cell repertoires in COVID-19. Profiled with immunoSEQ multiplex PCR; TCRdb holds only in-frame clones, not every one. Of about 190,000 clones in the sample, roughly four fifths were seen once. The source material was peripheral blood. The receptors here all came from a woman aged 45 to 65 with acute or convalescent COVID-19.

The rearrangement uses TRBV5-1 and TRBJ2-2, with a weak D call TRBD1 (6 bases). The germline V gene encodes CDR1 SGHRS and CDR2 YFSETQ. The CDR3 totals 15 residues. Trimming cost V 2 bases and J 1 base, with 9 bases left between them. CDR3 protein: CASSFLQGNTGELFF. CDR3 sequence (DNA): TGCGCCAGCAGCTTCCTACAGGGGAACACCGGGGAGCTGTTTTTT. The full variable domain, its missing parts supplied by reference TRBV5-1 and TRBJ2-2, is KAGVTQTPRYLIKTRGQQVTLSCSPISGHRSVSWYQQTPGQGLQFLFEYFSETQRNKGNFPGRFSGRQFSNSRSEMNVSTLELGDSALYLCASSFLQGNTGELFFGEGSRLTVL.

V is TRBV3-1 (or the pseudogene TRBV3-2) and J is TRBJ2-1; D perhaps matches TRBD2 (6 bases). Per germline, CDR1 LGHDT and CDR2 YNNKEL (reference sequence). Trimming left V 6 bases short and J 7 bases short, with 16 bases between. The CDR3 loop spans 14 amino acids. The CDR3 DNA sequence: TGTGCCAGCAGGGACGCTCGGGGGTCAAATGAGCAGTTCTTC. Its protein is CASRDARGSNEQFF.

This clone was counted a single time. This chain connects TRBV5-1 to TRBJ2-7, with 8 bases matching TRBD2. This CDR3 is built from 15 residues. CDR1 and CDR2 from the germline V gene are SGHRS and YFSETQ. Trimming at V came to 0 bases and at J to 2 bases, leaving 4 bases not matched to a gene. This CDR3 reads CASSLGRGAPYEQYF. CDR3 nucleotides: TGCGCCAGCAGCTTGGGGCGGGGGGCCCCCTACGAGCAGTACTTC.

The chain employs TRBV28 and TRBJ2-2, with 8 bases matching TRBD1. With 6 bases clipped from V and 4 bases from J, the junction kept 4 bases outside the gene matches. The CDR3 extends over 14 amino acids. CDR1 is MDHEN and CDR2 is SYDVKM in the germline V gene. Here the CDR3 reads CASSRQGATGELFF. CDR3 coding DNA: TGTGCCAGCAGCAGGCAGGGGGCCACCGGGGAGCTGTTTTTT.

The rearrangement joins TRBV6-6 to TRBJ2-1; D is ambiguous. V was cut by 1 base and J by 0 bases, with 10 bases left in between. This CDR3 is 16 amino acids long. Germline values: CDR1 MNHNY, CDR2 SVGAGI (reference sequence). CDR3 in amino acids: CASSYFPDSSYNEQFF. DNA of the CDR3: TGTGCCAGCAGTTACTTTCCTGATAGCTCCTACAATGAGCAGTTCTTC.

The V call is TRBV19, the J call TRBJ1-2, with TRBD1 matching over 8 bases. CDR1 and CDR2 (germline): LNHDA, SQIVND (reference sequence). The CDR3 has 13 residues. The V and J ends lost 7 bases and 6 bases, in that order; junction bases with no gene match: 7. CDR3 sequence: CASNQGAGDGYTF. For the CDR3, the DNA is TGTGCCAGTAATCAGGGGGCAGGCGATGGCTACACCTTC. The full variable domain, with the rest looked up from reference TRBV19 and TRBJ1-2, is DGGITQSPKYLFRKEGQNVTLSCEQNLNHDAMYWYRQDPGQGLRLIYYSQIVNDFQKGDIAEGYSVSREKKESFPLTVTSAQKNPTAFYLCASNQGAGDGYTFGSGTRLTVV.

J is TRBJ1-1 and V is TRBV7-2; D perhaps matches TRBD1 (6 bases). Trimming left V 8 bases short and J 0 bases short, with 13 bases between. The CDR3 loop spans 14 amino acids. The germline V gene encodes CDR1 SGHTA and CDR2 FQGNSA. The DNA for the CDR3 is TGTGCCAGCGCCCAAGGACAGCTGAACACTGAAGCTTTCTTT. Protein: CASAQGQLNTEAFF.

The chain couples TRBV5-1 to TRBJ2-7; 9 nucleotides match TRBD1. The CDR3 has 14 residues. CDR1 and CDR2 from the germline V gene are SGHRS and YFSETQ. V was pared by 4 bases and J by 1 base, with 3 bases of the junction left unmatched. The CDR3 sequence is CASSRQGGSYEQYF. CDR3 coding DNA: TGCGCCAGCAGCCGACAGGGGGGATCCTACGAGCAGTACTTC. Using reference TRBV5-1 and TRBJ2-7 for the parts outside the CDR3, the full variable domain is KAGVTQTPRYLIKTRGQQVTLSCSPISGHRSVSWYQQTPGQGLQFLFEYFSETQRNKGNFPGRFSGRQFSNSRSEMNVSTLELGDSALYLCASSRQGGSYEQYFGPGTRLTVT.